The 16 T cell receptor beta chains presented below share a single source sample, sequenced in a study of cytomegalovirus exposure and HLA in healthy donors. 60 Vbeta and 13 Jbeta primers were used in PCR. The protocol was immunoSEQ multiplex PCR, while the TCRdb copy is restricted to in-frame clones and leaves out a portion. The sample includes about 120,000 clones, about four fifths of them seen just once. The sequenced sample was PBMCs. The receptor source for this set is a woman younger than 35 in good health and CMV-seronegative.

Details on this clone: Because the CDR3 is missing its conserved closing phenylalanine or tryptophan, this is likely a read error. The DNA is left out, because the CDR3 cannot be placed on it with certainty; the CDR3 is given as TCRdb lists it. The chain joins TRBV29-1 to TRBJ1-1. Termini included, the CDR3 measures 14 amino acids. Germline CDR1 is SQVTM and CDR2 is ANQGSEA. The CDR3: CSVEVPGVNTEALV.

The V call is TRBV7-3, the J call TRBJ2-3; TRBD2 agrees at 9 bases. V was clipped by 8 bases and J by 2 bases; unmatched bases: 2. Germline CDR1 is SGHTA and CDR2 is FQGTGA. The CDR3 extends over 13 amino acids. The CDR3 sequence: CASAGGTTDTQYF. The CDR3 nucleotides read TGTGCCAGCGCGGGGGGGACCACAGATACGCAGTATTTT.

The V call is TRBV15, the J call TRBJ1-1; D might be TRBD1 (6 bases). The V gene lost 5 bases and the J gene lost 5 bases, with 12 bases spanning the gap. CDR3 length: 13 residues. Germline CDR1 and CDR2: LNHNV and YYDKDF (reference sequence). CDR3 coding DNA: TGTGCCACCAGCCGCCTCAGGGGAACTGAAGCTTTCTTT. It encodes CATSRLRGTEAFF.

The V and J genes are TRBV29-1 and TRBJ1-1; perhaps TRBD1 as D (6 bases). CDR3 length: 12 residues. From germline, CDR1 is SQVTM and CDR2 ANQGSEA. V shed 6 bases and J shed 1 base, with 9 bases lying between them. The CDR3 loop is CSVYRANTEAFF. As DNA, the CDR3 is TGCAGCGTCTACAGGGCGAACACTGAAGCTTTCTTT.

V gene TRBV30 combines with J gene TRBJ2-1, with TRBD2 matching over 12 bases. CDR3 length equals 16 residues. J was trimmed by 2 bases and V by 0 bases; bases with no gene match: 2. Germline V lookup: CDR1 GTSNPN, CDR2 SVGIG (reference sequence). The DNA of the CDR3 is TGTGCCTGGAGTGTACCTAGCGGGGGGGCCTACAATGAGCAGTTCTTC. Amino acid sequence: CAWSVPSGGAYNEQFF.

V and J are TRBV9 and TRBJ2-7; tentatively, D is TRBD1 (6 bases). Trimming stripped 3 bases from V and 2 bases from J, with 12 bases between. CDR1 and CDR2 (germline): SGDLS, YYNGEE. The CDR3 runs 14 residues. The CDR3 DNA is TGTGCCAGCAGCGCCTCCTGGGGGCCCTACGAGCAGTACTTC. Protein sequence: CASSASWGPYEQYF.

CDR3 DNA: TGTGCCAGCAGCTTAGTGGGCACGGGGACTGAAGCTTTCTTT. This encodes CASSLVGTGTEAFF. The chain links TRBV11-2 to TRBJ1-1; D unclear. Germline V lookup: CDR1 SGHAT, CDR2 FQNNGV. V lost 1 base and J lost 5, with 11 bases in between. The CDR3 length is 14 residues.

This clone has a single count. The V gene is TRBV9, the J gene TRBJ2-5; unclear D gene. The V gene's germline CDR1 is SGDLS and CDR2 YYNGEE. The CDR3 totals 13 residues. The V end lost 3 bases, the J end lost 5 bases, and 11 bases lay between the germline ends. CDR3 residues: CASSAPPQETQYF. CDR3 nucleotides: TGTGCCAGCAGCGCCCCCCCGCAGGAGACCCAGTACTTC.

The chain uses TRBV15 and TRBJ2-5; 8 nucleotides line up with TRBD2. The V segment lost 2 bases and the J segment 5 bases; nucleotides outside the gene matches: 4. Looked up from germline, CDR1 is LNHNV and CDR2 is YYDKDF (reference sequence). The CDR3 has 14 amino acids. CDR3 loop: CATSRSGGGETQYF. CDR3 DNA sequence: TGTGCCACCAGCAGAAGCGGGGGCGGGGAGACCCAGTACTTC.

This clone has only a few counts. The chain links TRBV4-2 to TRBJ2-3; 8 nucleotides align to TRBD2. CDR1 and CDR2 from the germline V gene are LGHNA and YNFKEQ. The J segment lost 2 bases and the V segment lost 1 base, leaving 2 bases of the junction unmatched. The CDR3 is made up of 15 amino acids. The CDR3 here is CASSQAGGFTDTQYF. The CDR3 nucleotides are TGTGCCAGCAGCCAAGCGGGGGGGTTCACAGATACGCAGTATTTT.

The genes are TRBV1 and TRBJ2-7; TRBD2, the D gene given by the table, was not confirmed from the DNA. TRBV1 is described as a pseudogene. The CDR3 has 17 residues. The CDR3 DNA reads TGCACCAGCAGCCTAACAGAGGGAGGGGAAGGGCCCTACGAGCAGTACTTC. It specifies CTSSLTEGGEGPYEQYF.

This sequence joins TRBV30 and TRBJ1-2; D not certain. CDR1 and CDR2 (germline): GTSNPN, SVGIG (reference sequence). The CDR3 has 12 amino acids. The V gene lost 0 bases and the J gene lost 7 bases, with 9 bases spanning the gap. The CDR3 nucleotides read TGTGCCTGGAGTGTAGACGCGGGTGGCTACACCTTC. Amino acid sequence: CAWSVDAGGYTF.

The chain is built from TRBV6-6 and TRBJ1-4; TRBD1 aligns across 11 bases. The J segment lost 6 bases and the V segment lost 4 bases, leaving 1 base of the junction unmatched. Germline V gives CDR1 MNHNY, CDR2 SVGAGI (reference sequence). The CDR3 length is 14 residues. This CDR3 reads CASSWGQGDEKLFF. CDR3 sequence (DNA): TGTGCCAGCAGTTGGGGACAGGGGGATGAAAAACTGTTTTTT.

V and J are TRBV28 and TRBJ1-1; maybe TRBD1 (5 bases). Germline CDR1 and CDR2: MDHEN and SYDVKM. This CDR3 region has 12 residues. With 1 base removed from V and 8 bases from J, the gap between germline ends came to 8 bases. The CDR3 reads CASSLSYREAFF. The CDR3 nucleotides are TGTGCCAGCAGTTTATCATACAGGGAAGCTTTCTTT.

The chain has TRBV30 and TRBJ2-5; 7 positions agree with TRBD2. The CDR3 totals 15 residues. V gave up 2 bases and J gave up 3 bases; unmatched junction bases: 9. Germline lookup yields CDR1 GTSNPN and CDR2 SVGIG (reference sequence). This CDR3 is CAWSRPRREKETQYF. The DNA of the CDR3 is TGTGCCTGGAGTAGGCCCAGGCGGGAGAAAGAGACCCAGTACTTC.

This sequence joins TRBV5-5 and TRBJ1-1; TRBD1 matches at 8 bases. Germline values: CDR1 SGHKS, CDR2 YYEKEE (reference sequence). The junction had 1 base not matched to a gene; V was cut back by 2 bases and J by 4 bases. The length of the CDR3 is 13 residues. The CDR3 region is CASSFQGATEAFF. The CDR3 bases are TGTGCCAGCAGCTTTCAGGGGGCCACTGAAGCTTTCTTT.